This TCR beta chain was captured by sequencing in a study of blood T cell repertoires in COVID-19 (dated by TCRdb to the early 2020s). As for the study more broadly: Samples covering the acute and convalescent phases of COVID-19 were provided by collaborators in the United States, Italy and Spain. Subjects who had been exposed to COVID-19, were actively infected with it, or had recovered from it provided the deeply sampled blood TCRbeta repertoires that made up the dataset. The repertoires were made available in a free public database intended to serve as a resource for research on the immune response to SARS-CoV-2. The prospective study material was composed of cDNA or gDNA derived from T cells, B-cell-depleted T cells, or PBMCs. A de-identified subject ID, COVID-19 status, age in years and sex were almost always included in the sample metadata. Where available, HLA class I and class II types were taken from metadata supplied by the sample provider and were not determined by assay-based typing. Samples were obtained from the ongoing ImmuneRACE study (first 160 participants) and from some 1,200 subjects provided by 6 global collaborators.

The immunoSEQ Assay, a bias-controlled multiplex PCR, was used to amplify TCRbeta CDR3 regions from genomic DNA. The authors processed their data as follows. Within the assay, amplification of reference gene primers was used to estimate how many nucleated cells each sample contained. To quantify the absolute abundance of each unique TCRbeta CDR3 rearrangement, sequence reads were collapsed and filtered. For each sample, productive Simpson clonality was calculated by taking the square root of Simpson's diversity index across productive rearrangements. TCRdb retrieved this table from immuneACCESS and kept in-frame rearrangements only. Not all clones are present; in checked studies, unresolved V genes account for under half, and no reason is known for the remainder. The DNA was the basis for D and trimming; V, J and clone size are from that table. The sample table holds tens of thousands of clones, of which roughly 88% were seen once. The ten largest clones capture over 4% of the sample.

Regarding this clone: What this receptor recognizes is not known. There are no base qualities to consult, and no much larger clone falls within one base.

Collaborating institutions collected whole blood in K2EDTA tubes following their own protocols. Collaborator samples were shipped for TCRbeta analysis as frozen whole blood, isolated PBMCs, or DNA extracted from either sample type. What the authors observed across the whole study: The amount of clinical and demographic metadata varied by source and participant and was provided uncurated.

CDR1 and CDR2 are read off the germline V gene (reference sequence) as SGHNT and YYREEE. The CDR3 contains 12 residues, cysteine and phenylalanine counted. Only the CDR3 DNA is retained, 36 bases long and in frame from the first base. This clonotype originated in a man aged 55 to 70 with acute or convalescent COVID-19. The source material was peripheral blood. The V gene is TRBV5-4 and the J gene is TRBJ1-2, and the D gene may be TRBD1, 6 bases matching. The nucleotides are TGTGCTACCGGGGCCAGGGGCTATGGCTACACCTTC. The translation is CATGARGYGYTF.